This T cell receptor beta chain was recorded in a study of blood T cell repertoires in COVID-19. Across the whole study: T cells, B-cell-depleted T cells, or PBMCs provided the cDNA or gDNA that served as material.

In the authors' workflow: Researchers report that nucleated cell counts were estimated from reference gene primer amplification. Assay used: immunoSEQ multiplex PCR; TCRdb lists only in-frame clones, some missing. The V and J calls and the clone size are those of that table, but D and trimming were determined from the DNA. This sample has some 66,000 clones; about 90% occur once, and the top ten carry about 6.8%. The CDR3 sequence is 15 residues long. V was clipped by 3 bases and J by 7 bases, with 16 bases between them. From germline, CDR1 is MNHEY and CDR2 SVGAGI. Sequenced input: peripheral blood. V gene TRBV6-5 combines with J gene TRBJ2-1; D not certain. The clonotype was recovered from a human donor in a cohort sampled during active COVID-19. CDR3 residues: CASSYALSRSNEQFF. DNA for the CDR3: TGTGCCAGCAGTTATGCTCTGAGCCGGAGTAATGAGCAGTTCTTC.